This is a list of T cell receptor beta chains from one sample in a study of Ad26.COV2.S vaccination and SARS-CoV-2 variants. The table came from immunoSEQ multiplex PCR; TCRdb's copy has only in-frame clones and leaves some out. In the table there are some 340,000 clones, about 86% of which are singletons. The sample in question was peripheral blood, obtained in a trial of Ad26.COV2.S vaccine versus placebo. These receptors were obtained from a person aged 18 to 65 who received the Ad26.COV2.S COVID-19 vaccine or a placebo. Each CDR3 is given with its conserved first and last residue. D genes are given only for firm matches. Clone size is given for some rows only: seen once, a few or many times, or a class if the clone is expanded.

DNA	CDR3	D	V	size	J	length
TGTGCCAGCTCACCCGGGACACGCGATTCACCCCTCCACTTT	CASSPGTRDSPLHF	-	TRBV18	-	TRBJ1-6	14
TGTGCCAGCAGCTTGGCCCTTGATAATTCACCCCTCCACTTT	CASSLALDNSPLHF	-	TRBV5-6	-	TRBJ1-6	14
TGTGCCAGCAGTCCGGTCTCCTGGGATGGCTACACCTTC	CASSPVSWDGYTF	-	TRBV3-1/TRBV3-2	-	TRBJ1-2	13
TGTGCCAGCAGCACGCCCGGGACAGGGGAGGTTAACTATGGCTACACCTTC	CASSTPGTGEVNYGYTF	TRBD1	TRBV7-9	-	TRBJ1-2	17
TGCGCCAGCAGCCGAAACTCGATGCCCTACGAGCAGTACTTC	CASSRNSMPYEQYF	-	TRBV5-1	-	TRBJ2-7	14
TGTGCCAGCTCACTAAGAGACTCTGGAAACACCATATATTTT	CASSLRDSGNTIYF	-	TRBV18	-	TRBJ1-3	14
TGTGCCAGCAGCTTAGGGGAGGGGTACTCACCCCTCCACTTT	CASSLGEGYSPLHF	-	TRBV7-9	once	TRBJ1-6	14
TGTGCCAGCAGTGACCAGGGCGCGGGGACCCAGTACTTC	CASSDQGAGTQYF	-	TRBV6-1	-	TRBJ2-5	13
TGTGCCAGCAGCGAGCCGGGCGGGGAGCTGTTTTTT	CASSEPGGELFF	-	TRBV9	-	TRBJ2-2	12
TGTGCCAGCAGCCAAAATCCGGCGAACACCGGGGAGCTGTTTTTT	CASSQNPANTGELFF	-	TRBV6-5	-	TRBJ2-2	15